Shown below are 19 T cell receptor beta chains from a single sample sequenced in a study of Ad26.COV2.S vaccination and SARS-CoV-2 variants. Profiling relied on immunoSEQ multiplex PCR, and the TCRdb table lists in-frame clones only, not all of them. The table includes about 39,000 clones, roughly 83% detected once. Source: peripheral blood, taken after recovery from COVID-19. These receptors originate from a human donor who had recovered from COVID-19.

V usage is TRBV18 and J usage is TRBJ1-2, with D hard to call. The CDR3 sequence is 14 residues long. Germline V CDR1 and CDR2: KGHSH, LQKENI. The V and J ends lost 3 bases and 6 bases respectively, with 14 bases between them. The CDR3: CASSPPALEHGYTF. CDR3 in DNA: TGTGCCAGCTCACCCCCGGCCCTGGAGCATGGCTACACCTTC.

The rearrangement joins TRBV19 to TRBJ1-1; a possible D gene is TRBD1 (5 bases). V was cut by 5 bases and J by 0 bases, with 16 bases left in between. Germline CDR1 reads LNHDA; CDR2 reads SQIVND (reference sequence). This CDR3 comprises 16 residues. The CDR3 DNA is TGTGCCAGTAGTCCCCGTCCCGGGACCGTGAACACTGAAGCTTTCTTT. Residues: CASSPRPGTVNTEAFF.

V is TRBV9 and J is TRBJ1-1, with D perhaps TRBD1 (5 bases). Germline lookup yields CDR1 SGDLS and CDR2 YYNGEE. CDR3 size: 15 residues. Trimming cost V 0 bases and J 5 bases, with 14 bases left between them. The CDR3: CASSVGRQGWTEAFF. The CDR3 DNA sequence: TGTGCCAGCAGCGTAGGAAGGCAGGGTTGGACTGAAGCTTTCTTT.

J is TRBJ1-1 and V is TRBV18; 7 nucleotides line up with TRBD1. The CDR3 covers 17 residues. The V segment lost 3 bases and the J segment 1 base; nucleotides outside the gene matches: 11. The germline CDR1 and CDR2 sequences are KGHSH and LQKENI. CDR3 DNA sequence: TGTGCCAGCTCACCCCCCCTTAGACAGGGTGGGAACACTGAAGCTTTCTTT. Translated, it gives CASSPPLRQGGNTEAFF.

The V call is TRBV15, the J call TRBJ1-2; 9 bases are shared with TRBD1. J lost 4 bases, V lost 5 bases, and 5 bases had no gene match. The germline CDR1 and CDR2 sequences are LNHNV and YYDKDF (reference sequence). The CDR3 spans 14 residues. The CDR3 region has the DNA TGTGCCACCAGCCGTGGGGGACAGGGCTATGGCTACACCTTC. Translation gives CATSRGGQGYGYTF.

This chain connects TRBV3-1 (or the pseudogene TRBV3-2) to TRBJ1-3, with D possibly being TRBD1 (5 bases). The V gene's germline CDR1 is LGHDT and CDR2 YNNKEL (reference sequence). The CDR3 consists of 15 residues. Trimming cost V 0 bases and J 0 bases, with 6 bases left between them. The CDR3 DNA reads TGTGCCAGCAGCCAAGAAGGGGCCTCTGGAAACACCATATATTTT. It yields the protein CASSQEGASGNTIYF.

This clone was observed at least ten times. The chain has TRBV29-1 and TRBJ2-1, with TRBD1 matching 9 bases. The V gene's germline CDR1 is SQVTM and CDR2 ANQGSEA. The length of the CDR3 is 13 residues. CDR3 in amino acids: CTTQGAFGVEQFF. CDR3 DNA: TGCACCACACAGGGGGCTTTCGGGGTTGAGCAGTTCTTC.

The genes are TRBV3-1 (or the pseudogene TRBV3-2) and TRBJ2-7; a possible D gene is TRBD2 (5 bases). This CDR3 has 13 amino acids. With 0 bases removed from V and 6 bases from J, the gap between germline ends came to 9 bases. Germline V CDR1 and CDR2: LGHDT, YNNKEL (reference sequence). The chain's CDR3 is CASSQDVGSEQYF. The CDR3 coding sequence is TGTGCCAGCAGCCAAGACGTAGGGAGCGAGCAGTACTTC.

The chain combines TRBV19 with TRBJ2-1; 8 bases agree with TRBD2. The CDR3 is made up of 14 amino acids. V gave up 5 bases and J gave up 9 bases; unmatched junction bases: 9. CDR1 is LNHDA, CDR2 SQIVND, per germline (reference sequence). CDR3 nucleotides: TGTGCCAGTAGTGGGCCGGGACTAGAAACTGAGCAGTTCTTC. It specifies CASSGPGLETEQFF.

The rearrangement joins TRBV19 to TRBJ2-1; 15 bases match TRBD2. The CDR3 totals 17 residues. Germline lookup yields CDR1 LNHDA and CDR2 SQIVND (reference sequence). The ends lost 6 bases at V and 0 bases at J; junction bases unmatched: 3. CDR3 sequence (DNA): TGTGCCAGTAGAGGACTAGCGGGAGGGAGCTCCTACAATGAGCAGTTCTTC. Its translation: CASRGLAGGSSYNEQFF.

The V gene is TRBV19, the J gene TRBJ2-7, with 7 bases lining up with TRBD2. CDR1 LNHDA and CDR2 SQIVND come from the germline V gene (reference sequence). The CDR3 extends over 15 amino acids. Trimming removed 3 bases from V and 1 base from J; junction bases left unmatched: 6. CDR3 bases: TGTGCCAGTAGTATTGGAGCGGGGCGGTCCTACGAGCAGTACTTC. It yields the protein CASSIGAGRSYEQYF.

The chain employs TRBV4-2 and TRBJ1-2; 11 bases map to TRBD1. The CDR3 extends over 16 amino acids. Germline trimming cut 1 base from V and 5 bases from J; bases unmatched to any gene: 6. Germline assignment: CDR1 LGHNA and CDR2 YNFKEQ. Here the CDR3 DNA reads TGTGCCAGCAGCCAAGTAGGGGACAGGGGGAATTATGGCTACACCTTC. Translating gives CASSQVGDRGNYGYTF.

The chain joins TRBV10-1 to TRBJ2-7; possible D gene TRBD1, 6 bases. This CDR3 comprises 16 residues. Germline-derived CDR1 and CDR2 are WNHNN and SYGVQD (reference sequence). V shed 3 bases and J shed 5 bases, with 20 bases lying between them. CDR3 coding DNA: TGCGCCAGCAGTGAATTCCTCAGGGGCCCCATTGACGAGCAGTACTTC. As protein: CASSEFLRGPIDEQYF.

The V and J genes are TRBV30 and TRBJ2-7, with D maybe TRBD1 (5 bases). The CDR3 is made up of 13 amino acids. V was shortened by 3 bases and J by 3 bases, with 12 bases between the two germline ends. CDR1 and CDR2 from the germline V gene are GTSNPN and SVGIG (reference sequence). CDR3 nucleotide sequence: TGTGCCTGGAGCCCTGGGGCAAACTACGAGCAGTACTTC. As protein: CAWSPGANYEQYF.

This chain connects TRBV2 to TRBJ1-1; D possibly corresponds to TRBD1 (6 bases). Trimming stripped 6 bases from V and 6 bases from J, with 14 bases between. The CDR3 extends over 13 amino acids. Germline CDR1 and CDR2: SNHLY and FYNNEI. CDR3 in amino acids: CASRRTGQAEAFF. The CDR3, as DNA: TGTGCCAGCAGGCGGACGGGACAAGCTGAAGCTTTCTTT.

The chain is built from TRBV27 and TRBJ1-5; TRBD1 might be the D (6 bases). The CDR3 is made up of 18 amino acids. Trimming shortened V by 4 bases and J by 4 bases, and 23 bases separated the two germline ends. Per germline, CDR1 MNHEY and CDR2 SMNVEV (reference sequence). The DNA of the CDR3 is TGTGCCAGCAGTTCACAAAGACATGGTACAGGGCGGAATCAGCCCCAGCATTTT. Its translation: CASSSQRHGTGRNQPQHF.

The rearrangement links TRBV6-1 to TRBJ1-2, with 7 bases aligning to TRBD1. Trimming cost V 1 base and J 7 bases; bases outside gene matches: 6. In germline, CDR1 is MNHNS, CDR2 SASEGT. The CDR3 is made up of 14 amino acids. CDR3 loop: CASSEDPRDSGYTF. In nucleotides, the CDR3 is TGTGCCAGCAGTGAAGACCCCCGGGACAGTGGCTACACCTTC.

This chain links TRBV27 with TRBJ2-7; TRBD2 matches at 12 bases. The CDR3 has 15 amino acids. From germline, CDR1 is MNHEY and CDR2 SMNVEV (reference sequence). The V and J ends lost 4 bases and 3 bases, in that order; junction bases with no gene match: 4. CDR3 DNA sequence: TGTGCCAGCAGTTCTGGACTAGCGGGGCTCTACGAGCAGTACTTC. It encodes CASSSGLAGLYEQYF.

The chain has TRBV9 and TRBJ2-5, with a tentative D call TRBD2 (7 bases). From germline, CDR1 is SGDLS and CDR2 YYNGEE. The V end was cut by 3 bases, the J end by 9 bases, with 9 bases between. The CDR3 consists of 11 residues. This chain's CDR3 is CASSEGGAQYF. In DNA form, the CDR3 reads TGTGCCAGCAGCGAGGGGGGGGCCCAGTACTTC.